A single sample is the source of the 17 T cell receptor beta chains below, sequenced in a study of CD8+CD57+ T cells in acquired aplastic anemia. Genomic DNA constituted the template upon which TCR beta VDJ and CDR3 profiling was performed. TCRdb ran MiXCR on the reads and lists one entry per CDR3 protein. The sample consists of 150,000 to 180,000 distinct CDR3 sequences, just over 50% of them appearing once. In patients chosen for sequencing, flow cytometry had shown CD8+CD57+ cell expansion. Sequencing was performed on sorted CD4+, CD8+, or CD8+CD57+ T cells (not recorded which) from PBMCs. These receptors originate from a human donor with aplastic anemia.

This chain joins TRBV28 and TRBJ1-6; D is possibly TRBD1 (6 bases). Germline-derived CDR1 and CDR2 are MDHEN and SYDVKM. The length of the CDR3 is 16 residues. Trimming left V 7 bases short and J 6 bases short, with 19 bases between. CDR3 sequence: CASTLSGEGINSPLHF. CDR3 nucleotides: TGTGCCAGCACTCTATCAGGGGAAGGGATTAATTCACCCCTCCACTTT.

The chain joins TRBV29-1 to TRBJ2-5; 12 bases are shared with TRBD2. The CDR3 runs 14 residues. Germline-derived CDR1 and CDR2 are SQVTM and ANQGSEA. Trimming removed 8 bases from V and 9 bases from J; junction bases left unmatched: 13. This CDR3 reads CSSYRTSGVRAQYF. The CDR3, as DNA: TGCAGCTCCTATAGGACTAGCGGGGTCCGGGCCCAGTACTTC.

The J gene is TRBJ1-1, the V gene TRBV7-2; TRBD1 agrees at 8 bases. The length of the CDR3 is 15 residues. Germline CDR1 is SGHTA and CDR2 is FQGNSA. V lost 4 bases, J lost 4 bases, and 8 bases stayed unmatched. CDR3 DNA: TGTGCCAGCAGCTCAAACAGGGGGGGCGGCACTGAAGCTTTCTTT. It yields the protein CASSSNRGGGTEAFF.

This clonotype occurred a few times. The genes are TRBV10-3 and TRBJ1-1; 7 bases line up with TRBD1. Germline values: CDR1 ENHRY, CDR2 SYGVKD. Trimming at V came to 2 bases and at J to 7 bases, leaving 1 base not matched to a gene. The CDR3 loop spans 12 amino acids. Here the CDR3 reads CAISEQGDEAFF. The CDR3, as DNA: TGTGCCATCAGTGAGCAGGGGGATGAAGCTTTCTTT.

This rearrangement joins TRBV20-1 to TRBJ1-5; TRBD1 agrees at 9 bases. There are 16 residues in the CDR3. J gave up 6 bases and V 3 bases, and 12 bases lay outside the gene matches. The V gene's germline CDR1 is DFQATT and CDR2 SNEGSKA (reference sequence). The CDR3: CSASKMGTGIRQPQHF. In DNA form, the CDR3 reads TGCAGTGCTAGTAAGATGGGGACAGGGATCCGTCAGCCCCAGCATTTT.

This clonotype was counted ten times or more. The CDR3 reads CASSLDRRLEQYF. In DNA form, the CDR3 reads TGTGCCAGCAGCTTAGACAGGCGTCTCGAGCAGTACTTC. The rearrangement joins TRBV11-2 to TRBJ2-7; D remains ambiguous. Per the germline V gene, CDR1 is SGHAT and CDR2 is FQNNGV. There are 13 residues in the CDR3. The V gene lost 0 bases and the J gene lost 6 bases, with 9 bases spanning the gap.

This chain connects TRBV7-3 to TRBJ2-2, with D unclear. Trimming stripped 5 bases from V and 5 bases from J, with 9 bases between. CDR3 length: 13 amino acids. From germline, CDR1 is SGHTA and CDR2 FQGTGA. For the CDR3, the DNA is TGTGCCAGCAGCCCCAGAGTGACCGGGGAGCTGTTTTTT. This encodes CASSPRVTGELFF.

There are many counts of this clonotype. V usage is TRBV4-3 and J usage is TRBJ2-7, with D possibly being TRBD1 or TRBD2 (6 bases each). V lost 1 base and J lost 5, with 15 bases in between. Germline V lookup: CDR1 LGHNA, CDR2 YSLEER. This CDR3 contains 15 residues. This CDR3 is CASSQAANRGHEQYF. Here the CDR3 DNA reads TGCGCCAGCAGCCAAGCGGCCAACCGGGGGCACGAGCAGTACTTC.

This clonotype showed up just a few times. The gene calls are TRBV27 and TRBJ1-1, with D possibly being TRBD1 (5 bases). Germline V CDR1 and CDR2: MNHEY, SMNVEV (reference sequence). Trimming cost V 5 bases and J 6 bases, with 16 bases left between them. CDR3 length: 14 amino acids. The CDR3 DNA follows: TGTGCCAGCAGTGGGGCAGGGCATCCCCCTGAAGCTTTCTTT. This gives the protein CASSGAGHPPEAFF.

In its sample, this clonotype was seen a few times. The V and J genes are TRBV29-1 and TRBJ2-1; D not resolved. V was cut by 1 base and J by 3 bases, with 10 bases left in between. The CDR3 is 14 amino acids. Germline CDR1 and CDR2: SQVTM and ANQGSEA. For the CDR3, the DNA is TGCAGCGTTGAAGTGGCCCTAATCTACAATGAGCAGTTCTTC. This codes for CSVEVALIYNEQFF.

The chain uses TRBV15 and TRBJ1-1; D is undetermined. This CDR3 contains 16 residues. With 0 bases removed from V and 1 base from J, the gap between germline ends came to 12 bases. CDR1 LNHNV and CDR2 YYDKDF come from the germline V gene (reference sequence). The CDR3 region has the DNA TGTGCCACCAGCAGAGATTGGGAGTACGCGAACACTGAAGCTTTCTTT. Translated, it gives CATSRDWEYANTEAFF.

The chain is built from TRBV29-1 and TRBJ1-2; 10 bases line up with TRBD1. Trimming took 6 bases from V and 5 from J; bases not matched to a gene: 6. The CDR3 loop spans 13 amino acids. CDR1 and CDR2 from the germline V gene are SQVTM and ANQGSEA. The chain's CDR3 is CSVRWGQGYGYTF. The CDR3 nucleotides are TGCAGCGTGAGGTGGGGACAGGGGTATGGCTACACCTTC.

The chain recombines TRBV19 with TRBJ2-1, with 8 bases lining up with TRBD1. V trimming: 4 bases; J trimming: 8 bases; junction bases outside the gene matches: 10. Germline assignment: CDR1 LNHDA and CDR2 SQIVND (reference sequence). The CDR3 has 15 amino acids. CDR3 coding DNA: TGTGCCAGTAGTAGGGGGGTACAGGGGGTCTATGAGCAGTTCTTC. Translated: CASSRGVQGVYEQFF.

A word on this clonotype: Its ends do not fully match the called genes, so a read error is possible. V usage is TRBV7-7 and J usage is TRBJ2-5, with D possibly being TRBD2 (5 bases). CDR1 is SSHAT, CDR2 FNYEAQ, per germline (reference sequence). This CDR3 has 13 amino acids. CDR3 sequence reads: CASSPDFGETQYF. CDR3 in DNA: TGTGCTAGCAGCCCGGACTTTGGGGAGACCCAGTACTTC.

This rearrangement joins TRBV25-1 to TRBJ1-4; D possibly corresponds to TRBD1 (6 bases). This CDR3 contains 16 residues. Per germline, CDR1 MGHDK and CDR2 SYGVNS. The V end lost 3 bases, the J end lost 7 bases, and 18 bases lay between the germline ends. The DNA for the CDR3 is TGTGCCAGCAGTGACAGGGGAGGAGGATGGAGTGAAAAACTGTTTTTT. As protein: CASSDRGGGWSEKLFF.

The sample holds many counts of this clonotype. This chain links TRBV9 with TRBJ2-1, with a possible D match to TRBD2 (7 bases). The CDR3 loop spans 14 amino acids. The V gene's germline CDR1 is SGDLS and CDR2 YYNGEE. Trimming left V 3 bases short and J 7 bases short, with 14 bases between. CDR3 DNA sequence: TGTGCCAGCAGCGCCGGAGGGGGGGTAAATGAGCAGTTCTTC. This codes for CASSAGGGVNEQFF.

CDR3 amino acids: CASSLQASYEQYF. In nucleotides, the CDR3 is TGTGCCAGCAGTCTCCAGGCTAGCTACGAGCAGTACTTC. The rearrangement links TRBV12-3 or TRBV12-4 to TRBJ2-7; D is ambiguous. Trimming removed 5 bases from V and 3 bases from J, with 11 bases in between. CDR3 size: 13 residues.